Shown below are 3 T cell receptor beta chains from a single sample sequenced in a study of molecular identifiers for immune sequencing clone quantification. TCRdb re-called the PCR reads through MiXCR, storing one row per CDR3 protein. The sample holds about 630,000 distinct CDR3 sequences, roughly 25% seen once. The sample comprised naive CD8+ T cells from blood, with Jurkat cell RNA spiked in. Described subset: FACS-sorted CD8+CD4-CCR7+CD45RA+ naive T cells. The receptors derive from a human donor in good health. Some libraries in this study had Jurkat cell RNA spiked in.

For this clonotype: This may be a read error: a much more frequent sequence differs by one nucleotide. The V gene is TRBV14, the J gene TRBJ2-3; 14 nucleotides match TRBD2. V was clipped by 1 base and J by 5 bases; unmatched bases: 5. The CDR3 extends over 17 amino acids. CDR1 is SGHDN and CDR2 is FVKESK in the germline V gene. CDR3 coding DNA: TGTGCCAGCAGCCAAGGGACTAGCGGGAGGCCGGAAGATACGCAGTATTTT. Protein: CASSQGTSGRPEDTQYF.

This clonotype was counted only a few times. The chain employs TRBV28 and TRBJ2-3; D is undetermined. The CDR3 totals 17 residues. The germline V gene has CDR1 MDHEN and CDR2 SYDVKM. Trimming took 2 bases from V and 3 from J, leaving 18 bases between them. The CDR3 nucleotides are TGTGCCAGCAGTTTAGGGCGTTTGCAGGTACGGACAGATACGCAGTATTTT. The encoded protein is CASSLGRLQVRTDTQYF.

Turning to this clonotype: Sequence at one end of the junction differs from germline and may be a read error. The V and J genes are TRBV16 and TRBJ2-5; D is undetermined. The CDR3 has 13 amino acids. The germline gives CDR1 KGHSY, CDR2 FQNENV. The CDR3 coding sequence is TGTGCCGGCAGCCGGATCGCCCAAGAGACCCAGTACTTC. Translation: CAGSRIAQETQYF.